The 14 T cell receptor beta chains below all came from one sample that was sequenced in a study of PD-L1 blockade in urothelial cancer (dated by TCRdb to about 2017). This sample's time point label indicates: peripheral blood 6 weeks after treatment start. Library creation used the immunoSEQ multiplex PCR assay. The clones in this table, taken by TCRdb from immuneACCESS, are in-frame only. Not every clone is retained; where verified, under half of the shortfall comes from an unresolved V gene, and the cause of the rest is unknown. This sample holds 45,000 to 50,000 clones; about four fifths were observed only once. The ten largest clones add up to 8.8% of the sample. This material consisted of PBMCs, taken around atezolizumab (anti-PD-L1) treatment. These receptors were collected from a man aged 70 or older with urothelial cancer.

The chain is built from TRBV7-2 and TRBJ2-7; TRBD2 aligns across 9 bases. Germline loops: CDR1 SGHTA, CDR2 FQGNSA. CDR3 length: 14 residues. The V and J ends lost 2 bases and 6 bases, in that order; junction bases with no gene match: 5. This CDR3 is CASSLRLAESEQYF. The CDR3, as DNA: TGTGCCAGCAGCTTACGACTAGCGGAGAGCGAGCAGTACTTC.

The chain is built from TRBV6-4 and TRBJ1-1; D gene uncertain. The germline V gene has CDR1 MRHNA and CDR2 SNTAGT. This CDR3 has 15 amino acids. Trimming cost V 4 bases and J 1 base, with 13 bases left between them. The CDR3 loop reads CASSASPSSNTEAFF. In DNA form, the CDR3 reads TGTGCCAGCAGTGCCTCCCCCTCCTCGAACACTGAAGCTTTCTTT.

This clone was found once. The J gene is TRBJ1-2, the V gene TRBV28, with D perhaps matching TRBD1 (5 bases). The CDR3 runs to 15 residues. Per the germline V gene, CDR1 is MDHEN and CDR2 is SYDVKM. V was trimmed by 5 bases and J by 3 bases, leaving 16 bases between them. The DNA of the CDR3 is TGTGCCAGCAGTCCCGGGGGGGAAGCGGACTATGGCTACACCTTC. Translating gives CASSPGGEADYGYTF.

The chain uses TRBV2 and TRBJ2-2, with TRBD2 matching over 11 bases. This CDR3 comprises 16 residues. CDR1 and CDR2 (germline): SNHLY, FYNNEI. Trimming cost V 6 bases and J 4 bases; bases outside gene matches: 7. The CDR3 loop is CASRTTSGIVTGELFF. CDR3 nucleotides: TGTGCCAGCAGGACGACTAGCGGGATAGTCACCGGGGAGCTGTTTTTT.

The chain links TRBV6-1 to TRBJ2-6; 7 bases line up with TRBD1. The CDR3 runs 17 residues. Germline CDR1 MNHNS, CDR2 SASEGT. Trimming removed 3 bases from V and 1 base from J; junction bases left unmatched: 6. CDR3 sequence: CASSESDRSSGANVLTF. CDR3 nucleotides: TGTGCCAGCAGTGAGTCGGACAGGAGTTCTGGGGCCAACGTCCTGACTTTC.

This chain connects TRBV19 to TRBJ1-3; D unresolved. Between the trimmed V and J ends, which lost 5 bases and 0 bases, there was a span of 8 bases. This CDR3 is built from 14 residues. Germline CDR1 is LNHDA and CDR2 is SQIVND (reference sequence). CDR3 coding DNA: TGTGCCAGTAGTCTCCAGGACTCTGGAAACACCATATATTTT. Translation: CASSLQDSGNTIYF.

The chain uses TRBV5-8 and TRBJ1-1; unclear D gene. CDR1 and CDR2 from the germline V gene are SGHTS and YDEGEE. The CDR3 is made up of 15 amino acids. Trimming took 0 bases from V and 1 from J, leaving 10 bases between them. The CDR3, as DNA: TGTGCCAGCAGCTTGGTGGAGGGTAAGAACACTGAAGCTTTCTTT. Encoded protein: CASSLVEGKNTEAFF.

V is TRBV7-9 and J is TRBJ2-2; 9 positions match TRBD2. From germline, CDR1 is SEHNR and CDR2 FQNEAQ (reference sequence). The CDR3 totals 17 residues. V shed 5 bases and J 7 bases; nucleotides not matched to a gene: 14. The CDR3 DNA reads TGTGCCAGCAGCCCCGGGTCTAGCGGGACTTTTGGCGGGGAGCTGTTTTTT. The encoded protein is CASSPGSSGTFGGELFF.

V gene TRBV5-1 combines with J gene TRBJ2-7; 7 bases match TRBD1. Unmatched junction bases numbered 5, after V lost 5 bases and J lost 0 bases. Germline-derived CDR1 and CDR2 are SGHRS and YFSETQ. The CDR3 has 14 residues. The CDR3 nucleotides read TGCGCCAGCAGACCCCGGGACAGCTCCTACGAGCAGTACTTC. Protein: CASRPRDSSYEQYF.

This sequence joins TRBV7-6 and TRBJ2-3; 7 bases map to TRBD2. Germline V CDR1 and CDR2: SGHVS, FNYEAQ. The CDR3 extends over 17 amino acids. Trimming at V came to 4 bases and at J to 5 bases, leaving 15 bases not matched to a gene. The CDR3 region is CASSSLPGGRTGDTQYF. The CDR3 nucleotides read TGTGCCAGCAGCTCCCTCCCTGGCGGGAGAACGGGAGATACGCAGTATTTT. The full variable domain, with the rest looked up from reference TRBV7-6 and TRBJ2-3, is GAGVSQSPRYKVTKRGQDVALRCDPISGHVSLYWYRQALGQGPEFLTYFNYEAQQDKSGLPNDRFSAERPEGSISTLTIQRTEQRDSAMYRCASSSLPGGRTGDTQYFGPGTRLTVL.

The V call is TRBV9, the J call TRBJ2-5, with TRBD1 matching over 11 bases. The germline V gene encodes CDR1 SGDLS and CDR2 YYNGEE. Trimming removed 3 bases from V and 5 bases from J; junction bases left unmatched: 3. This CDR3 has 14 amino acids. As DNA, the CDR3 is TGTGCCAGCAGCGGGACAGGGGGCACGGAGACCCAGTACTTC. Its translation is CASSGTGGTETQYF.

J is TRBJ2-7 and V is TRBV6-6; 7 nucleotides align to TRBD1. Per the germline V gene, CDR1 is MNHNY and CDR2 is SVGAGI (reference sequence). With V trimmed by 6 bases and J by 6 bases, 14 bases remained unmatched. The CDR3 runs 15 residues. CDR3 amino acids: CASRRVGGQRPEQYF. CDR3 nucleotides: TGTGCCAGCAGGCGGGTAGGGGGACAGAGGCCCGAGCAGTACTTC.

This clone appeared once. The chain couples TRBV4-1 to TRBJ1-3; no reliable D call. Germline CDR1 MGHRA, CDR2 YSYEKL. The CDR3 extends over 16 amino acids. Trimming pared 1 base from V and 2 bases from J, leaving 12 bases between. Here the CDR3 reads CASSQAENHPGNTIYF. As DNA, the CDR3 is TGCGCCAGCAGCCAAGCGGAGAACCATCCTGGAAACACCATATATTTT.

The V and J genes are TRBV28 and TRBJ2-7; 10 nucleotides agree with TRBD2. The germline gives CDR1 MDHEN, CDR2 SYDVKM. The V segment lost 6 bases and the J segment 9 bases; nucleotides outside the gene matches: 11. The CDR3 is 14 amino acids. The CDR3 sequence is CASSLGTSGAWQYF. CDR3 DNA sequence: TGTGCCAGCAGCCTCGGTACTAGCGGGGCATGGCAGTACTTC.